This T cell receptor (beta chain) appears in the sequencing data of a study of Ad26.COV2.S vaccination and SARS-CoV-2 variants. Study summary: By the intramuscular route, Ad26.COV2.S was given once, or twice 56 days apart. Findings and limits, study-wide: Non-spike TCR breadth did not differ much between vaccine and placebo recipients.

Treatment here: around 19 received Ad26.COV2.S at low or high dose, single or two shots; roughly 5 received placebo; per-sample allocation not given. It was on day 63 after the first vaccine or placebo injection that samples were taken. The assay was immunoSEQ multiplex PCR, and TCRdb's table has in-frame clones only and misses some. The sample has 380,000 or so clones, approximately 86% seen once. CDR3 length: 12 residues. Germline CDR1 is GTSNPN and CDR2 is SVGIG (reference sequence). The ends were cut back, 4 bases at V and 6 bases at J, with 13 bases in the middle. As concerns this clone: The target antigen is unknown.

The chain employs TRBV30 and TRBJ2-7, with a possible D match to TRBD1 (5 bases). The receptor comes from a person aged 18-60 years who received the Ad26.COV2.S COVID-19 vaccine or a placebo. The source was peripheral blood, collected in a trial of Ad26.COV2.S vaccine versus placebo. The CDR3 sequence: CAWTQGVVEQYF. CDR3 in DNA: TGTGCCTGGACCCAAGGGGTGGTCGAGCAGTACTTC.